The 26 T cell receptor beta chains in this list originate from one sample, sequenced in a study of a mutant IDH1 vaccine in newly diagnosed glioma. The assay was immunoSEQ multiplex PCR, and TCRdb's table has in-frame clones only and misses some. Among approximately 52,000 clones listed, over 60% were seen once. Time point here: baseline, week 1 (first vaccination visit). The treatment denotes: pre-vaccination baseline after standard-of-care therapy. Sequencing used PBMCs, obtained from a glioma patient treated with radiotherapy, temozolomide or both. All receptors derive from a woman in her forties with glioma.

This clone was seen more than once but under ten times. The V gene is TRBV14, the J gene TRBJ1-4, with 8 bases matching TRBD1. Losses at the gene ends were 4 bases for V and 8 bases for J; bases not matched to a gene: 6. CDR1 is SGHDN and CDR2 is FVKESK in the germline V gene. The CDR3 length is 14 residues. The CDR3 sequence is CASSRRQGQEKLFF. The DNA for the CDR3 is TGTGCCAGCAGCCGGAGACAGGGGCAGGAAAAACTGTTTTTT.

This clone was seen only a few times. The rearrangement joins TRBV2 to TRBJ2-5, with unresolved D. This CDR3 is 13 amino acids long. Trimming took off 4 bases at V and 2 bases at J, with 8 bases between the two ends. The V gene's germline CDR1 is SNHLY and CDR2 FYNNEI. In nucleotides, the CDR3 is TGTGCCAGCAGTGCAGCTCGACAAGAGACCCAGTACTTC. Translated, it gives CASSAARQETQYF.

This chain connects TRBV5-1 to TRBJ2-5; D might be TRBD2 (5 bases). This CDR3 has 13 amino acids. V lost 0 bases and J 7 bases, leaving 10 bases between the germline ends. Germline loops: CDR1 SGHRS, CDR2 YFSETQ. In nucleotides, the CDR3 is TGCGCCAGCAGCTTGGAATCCAGCGGGACCCAGTACTTC. This codes for CASSLESSGTQYF.

The rearrangement uses TRBV2 and TRBJ1-2; no clear D gene. Germline CDR1 and CDR2: SNHLY and FYNNEI. Between the trimmed V and J ends, which lost 2 bases and 2 bases, there was a span of 9 bases. The CDR3 is 14 amino acids. The CDR3 loop reads CASSENLANYGYTF. In DNA form, the CDR3 reads TGTGCCAGCAGTGAAAACTTGGCAAACTATGGCTACACCTTC. Looking up the rest from reference TRBV2 and TRBJ1-2 gives the full variable domain: EPEVTQTPSHQVTQMGQEVILRCVPISNHLYFYWYRQILGQKVEFLVSFYNNEISEKSEIFDDQFSVERPDGSNFTLKIRSTKLEDSAMYFCASSENLANYGYTFGSGTRLTVV.

The chain uses TRBV19 and TRBJ2-7; 10 bases line up with TRBD1. This CDR3 contains 15 residues. Germline V gene data show CDR1 as LNHDA and CDR2 as SQIVND (reference sequence). V trimming: 5 bases; J trimming: 4 bases; junction bases outside the gene matches: 8. The CDR3 reads CASSRRDRGLYEQYF. The CDR3 region has the DNA TGTGCCAGTAGTCGTCGGGACAGGGGATTATACGAGCAGTACTTC.

The chain carries TRBV29-1 and TRBJ2-2; 13 positions match TRBD2. V dropped 6 bases and J dropped 6; count of bases not matched to a gene: 4. This CDR3 has 14 residues. The germline gives CDR1 SQVTM, CDR2 ANQGSEA. The CDR3 sequence: CSVETSGGPGELFF. The CDR3 bases are TGCAGCGTAGAGACTAGCGGGGGGCCCGGGGAGCTGTTTTTT.

This chain uses TRBV27 with TRBJ1-2; 8 positions match TRBD1. The CDR3 runs to 14 residues. V was clipped by 6 bases and J by 4 bases; unmatched bases: 7. Germline V gene sequence: CDR1 MNHEY, CDR2 SMNVEV (reference sequence). DNA of the CDR3: TGTGCCAGCAGACCCGGACAGGGCCGCTATGGCTACACCTTC. It translates to CASRPGQGRYGYTF.

The J gene is TRBJ2-1, the V gene TRBV5-1; weak D call: TRBD1 (6 bases). Germline V lookup: CDR1 SGHRS, CDR2 YFSETQ. This CDR3 is built from 11 residues. V gave up 0 bases and J gave up 12 bases, with 7 bases separating them. The CDR3 region is CASSLEGGQFF. CDR3 DNA: TGCGCCAGCAGCTTGGAAGGGGGGCAGTTCTTC.

J is TRBJ2-3 and V is TRBV29-1, with a weak D call TRBD1 (6 bases). This CDR3 is built from 14 residues. Trimming pared 0 bases from V and 4 bases from J, leaving 11 bases between. Germline CDR1 reads SQVTM; CDR2 reads ANQGSEA. The CDR3 is CSVEDQGRADTQYF. CDR3 in DNA: TGCAGCGTTGAAGATCAGGGGAGAGCAGATACGCAGTATTTT.

J is TRBJ2-2 and V is TRBV7-2, with 7 bases aligning to TRBD1. V was clipped by 7 bases and J by 7 bases; unmatched bases: 6. The CDR3 is made up of 13 amino acids. CDR1 and CDR2 from the germline V gene are SGHTA and FQGNSA. CDR3 protein: CASMLGGHGELFF. The CDR3 bases are TGTGCCAGCATGCTAGGGGGCCACGGGGAGCTGTTTTTT.

This chain uses TRBV7-2 with TRBJ1-1; D gene uncertain. The V end lost 3 bases, the J end lost 4 bases, and 9 bases lay between the germline ends. The germline gives CDR1 SGHTA, CDR2 FQGNSA. The CDR3 sequence is 13 residues long. CDR3 nucleotide sequence: TGTGCCAGCAGCTTCCCTTTGCTCACTGAAGCTTTCTTT. This encodes CASSFPLLTEAFF. Full variable domain (rest looked up from reference TRBV7-2 and TRBJ1-1): GAGVSQSPSNKVTEKGKDVELRCDPISGHTALYWYRQSLGQGLEFLIYFQGNSAPDKSGLPSDRFSAERTGGSVSTLTIQRTQQEDSAVYLCASSFPLLTEAFFGQGTRLTVV.

The chain combines TRBV5-1 with TRBJ1-4; D not certain. V was shortened by 4 bases and J by 9 bases, with 10 bases between the two germline ends. The V gene's germline CDR1 is SGHRS and CDR2 YFSETQ. CDR3 length equals 12 residues. The CDR3 loop is CASSGEAQKLFF. Written as DNA, the CDR3 is TGCGCCAGCAGCGGCGAGGCACAAAAACTGTTTTTT.

The gene calls are TRBV2 and TRBJ2-7, with D perhaps assigned TRBD1 or TRBD2 (5 bases each). CDR1 and CDR2 (germline): SNHLY, FYNNEI. The V end was cut by 2 bases, the J end by 6 bases, with 14 bases between. The CDR3 is 14 amino acids. CDR3 sequence (DNA): TGTGCCAGCAGTGAATGCGGCAGGGAGTGCGAGCAGTACTTC. Its translation is CASSECGRECEQYF.

V and J are TRBV7-2 and TRBJ1-6; no definite D call. Deletions cut 1 base from V and 5 bases from J, with 6 bases between. CDR1 and CDR2 from the germline V gene are SGHTA and FQGNSA. There are 14 residues in the CDR3. CDR3 protein: CASSLGANNSPLHF. The DNA for the CDR3 is TGTGCCAGCAGCTTAGGGGCCAATAATTCACCCCTCCACTTT.

V and J are TRBV6-5 and TRBJ2-5; D is unclear. Trimming pared 5 bases from V and 7 bases from J, leaving 11 bases between. Germline CDR1 reads MNHEY; CDR2 reads SVGAGI. The length of the CDR3 is 12 residues. The CDR3 reads CASSPPSGTQYF. In DNA, the CDR3 is TGTGCCAGCAGTCCCCCTTCTGGGACCCAGTACTTC.

The chain uses TRBV6-5 and TRBJ1-5; D gene ambiguous. The CDR3 runs to 15 residues. V shed 0 bases and J shed 7 bases, with 13 bases lying between them. The V gene's germline CDR1 is MNHEY and CDR2 SVGAGI. The CDR3 loop is CASSYSMVSEQPQHF. CDR3 sequence (DNA): TGTGCCAGCAGTTACTCGATGGTTTCCGAACAGCCCCAGCATTTT.

The genes are TRBV6-6 and TRBJ2-2; a weak D match, TRBD2 (5 bases). The germline V gene has CDR1 MNHNY and CDR2 SVGAGI (reference sequence). The CDR3 has 12 amino acids. Trimming left V 8 bases short and J 9 bases short, with 13 bases between. The CDR3 nucleotides read TGTGCCAGCCGCACCGGGGAGTGGGAGCTGTTTTTT. Its translation is CASRTGEWELFF.

V and J are TRBV19 and TRBJ2-7; 12 nucleotides line up with TRBD2. Germline loops: CDR1 LNHDA, CDR2 SQIVND (reference sequence). With V trimmed by 5 bases and J by 4 bases, 9 bases remained unmatched. The CDR3 length is 16 residues. CDR3 sequence reads: CASSGSTTSGRYEQYF. The CDR3 nucleotides are TGTGCCAGTAGTGGCTCCACGACTAGCGGGAGATACGAGCAGTACTTC.

V gene TRBV7-9 combines with J gene TRBJ1-5; D ambiguous. Trimming removed 1 base from V and 5 bases from J, with 15 bases in between. The CDR3 has 16 amino acids. The germline V gene has CDR1 SEHNR and CDR2 FQNEAQ (reference sequence). The CDR3 protein is CASSLVEGRRDQPQHF. As DNA, the CDR3 is TGTGCCAGCAGCTTAGTAGAAGGGAGGAGGGATCAGCCCCAGCATTTT.

The V and J genes are TRBV6-5 and TRBJ1-2; D call uncertain. The CDR3 is 12 amino acids. Trimming pared 4 bases from V and 7 bases from J, leaving 10 bases between. Germline CDR1 is MNHEY and CDR2 is SVGAGI. CDR3 sequence (DNA): TGTGCCAGCAGTTTAGACATGGGTGGCTACACCTTC. As protein: CASSLDMGGYTF.

J is TRBJ1-6 and V is TRBV5-4; weak D call: TRBD1 (6 bases). Trimming pared 7 bases from V and 7 bases from J, leaving 15 bases between. The germline V gene has CDR1 SGHNT and CDR2 YYREEE (reference sequence). The CDR3 has 14 residues. This chain's CDR3 is CASSAGGRNSPLHF. CDR3 nucleotide sequence: TGTGCCAGCTCCGCGGGGGGCAGAAATTCACCCCTCCACTTT.

This sequence joins TRBV7-3 and TRBJ2-3; weak D call: TRBD2 (6 bases). Germline-derived CDR1 and CDR2 are SGHTA and FQGTGA. V lost 2 bases and J 3 bases, leaving 9 bases between the germline ends. CDR3 length equals 14 residues. This CDR3 is CASSLAGNTDTQYF. CDR3 DNA sequence: TGTGCCAGCAGCTTAGCGGGGAATACAGATACGCAGTATTTT.

The V gene is TRBV7-2, the J gene TRBJ2-1; TRBD1 or TRBD2 may be the D gene (5 bases each). Per germline, CDR1 SGHTA and CDR2 FQGNSA. The CDR3 extends over 15 amino acids. V was trimmed by 1 base and J by 2 bases, leaving 9 bases between them. The CDR3 coding sequence is TGTGCCAGCAGCTTAGGGGACCCCACCTACAATGAGCAGTTCTTC. Amino acids: CASSLGDPTYNEQFF. Variable domain in full (rest from reference TRBV7-2 and TRBJ2-1): GAGVSQSPSNKVTEKGKDVELRCDPISGHTALYWYRQSLGQGLEFLIYFQGNSAPDKSGLPSDRFSAERTGGSVSTLTIQRTQQEDSAVYLCASSLGDPTYNEQFFGPGTRLTVL.

The J gene is TRBJ1-1, the V gene TRBV7-2; TRBD1 agrees at 7 bases. V was pared by 2 bases and J by 10 bases, with 13 bases of the junction left unmatched. CDR1 and CDR2 from the germline V gene are SGHTA and FQGNSA. This CDR3 comprises 15 residues. Here the CDR3 reads CASSLKGQTMLGAFF. Written as DNA, the CDR3 is TGTGCCAGCAGCTTAAAGGGACAGACAATGTTGGGAGCTTTCTTT.

J is TRBJ1-2 and V is TRBV25-1; maybe TRBD1 (6 bases). The germline gives CDR1 MGHDK, CDR2 SYGVNS. The ends were cut back, 7 bases at V and 5 bases at J, with 17 bases in the middle. The length of the CDR3 is 14 residues. CDR3 amino acids: CASTKDSPPYGYTF. The CDR3 DNA is TGTGCCAGCACCAAGGACAGCCCACCTTATGGCTACACCTTC.

Here the CDR3 DNA reads TGTGCCAGCAGCGTCATAAGTGAAGGCTTCACTGAAGCTTTCTTT. Its translation is CASSVISEGFTEAFF. The rearrangement uses TRBV9 and TRBJ1-1, with D unclear. Germline CDR1 reads SGDLS; CDR2 reads YYNGEE. This CDR3 contains 15 residues. V was shortened by 2 bases and J by 4 bases, with 15 bases between the two germline ends. Combining the CDR3 with reference TRBV9 and TRBJ1-1 gives the whole variable domain DSGVTQTPKHLITATGQRVTLRCSPRSGDLSVYWYQQSLDQGLQFLIQYYNGEERAKGNILERFSAQQFPDLHSELNLSSLELGDSALYFCASSVISEGFTEAFFGQGTRLTVV.